This passage covers 8 T cell receptor beta chains from one sample sequenced in a study of T cells in women clearing cervical HPV infection. Here immunoSEQ multiplex PCR was the method, and the copy in TCRdb shows in-frame clones only, minus some. The repertoire shows around 46,000 clones; the top ten hold approximately 34%. The sequenced material came from blood buffy coat. These TCRs come from a woman between 18 and 69 years old with a cervical HPV16 infection that either progressed to CIN3+ or cleared (not recorded which).

Points on this clone: The CDR3 extends 3 residues past the end of the read, so its final part is completed from the germline J gene. The chain joins TRBV6-2 or TRBV6-3 to TRBJ2-5; D uncertain. The V and J ends lost 5 bases and 5 bases respectively, with 9 bases between them. There are 12 residues in the CDR3. Germline V CDR1 and CDR2: MNHEY, SVGEGT. The part of the CDR3 DNA that was read is TGTGCCAGCAGTCACGACATGGAGACC. It yields the protein CASSHDMET. The full CDR3 is CASSHDMETQYF.

A note on this clone: The observed sequence ends 3 residues before the CDR3 terminus, with the missing tail filled in from the germline J gene. V and J are TRBV30 and TRBJ1-5; D not certain. Germline lookup yields CDR1 GTSNPN and CDR2 SVGIG (reference sequence). The V end was cut by 0 bases, the J end by 5 bases, with 5 bases between. The CDR3 sequence is 12 residues long. Here the CDR3 reads CAWSVRDQPQHF. The CDR3 DNA, read in part, is TGTGCCTGGAGTGTGCGGGATCAGCCC.

Concerning this clone: The read finishes 3 residues shy of the CDR3 end, and the germline J gene is used to complete it. J is TRBJ2-7 and V is TRBV30; TRBD2 matches at 12 bases. V trimming: 3 bases; J trimming: 2 bases; junction bases outside the gene matches: 2. The CDR3 extends over 14 amino acids. The germline gives CDR1 GTSNPN, CDR2 SVGIG (reference sequence). The CDR3 is CAWRRTSGAYEQYF. The sequenced part of the CDR3 DNA is TGTGCCTGGAGAAGGACTAGCGGGGCCTACGAG.

As for this clone: The read finishes 3 residues shy of the CDR3 end, and the germline J gene is used to complete it. V gene TRBV19 combines with J gene TRBJ2-3; 9 bases fit TRBD1. CDR1 is LNHDA and CDR2 is SQIVND in the germline V gene (reference sequence). The trim removed 3 bases at V and 0 bases at J, leaving 4 bases unmatched. The CDR3 has 16 amino acids. The CDR3 DNA, read in part, is TGTGCCAGTAGTATTACAGGACAGGGGAGCACAGATACG. As protein: CASSITGQGSTDT. The CDR3 reads in full as CASSITGQGSTDTQYF. The entire variable domain, with the rest obtained from reference TRBV19 and TRBJ2-3, is as follows: DGGITQSPKYLFRKEGQNVTLSCEQNLNHDAMYWYRQDPGQGLRLIYYSQIVNDFQKGDIAEGYSVSREKKESFPLTVTSAQKNPTAFYLCASSITGQGSTDTQYFGPGTRLTVL.

In regard to this clone: The junction and the germline gene differ at one end; a read error may be behind it. Sequencing ends 3 residues short of the CDR3 end; the germline J gene provides the rest. This sequence joins TRBV18 and TRBJ2-7; 9 bases align to TRBD1. Germline V gene data show CDR1 as KGHSH and CDR2 as LQKENI. CDR3 length: 14 amino acids. Partial CDR3 DNA: TGTGCCAGCTCCCCACAGGGACAGGGCTACGAG. Translated: CASSPQGQGYE. The whole CDR3 reads CASSPQGQGYEQYF.

As concerns this clone: With the read ending 3 residues before the CDR3 end, the germline J gene is used to fill in that end. J is TRBJ2-3 and V is TRBV19; the D gene is possibly TRBD1 (5 bases). This CDR3 has 15 amino acids. Germline V gene sequence: CDR1 LNHDA, CDR2 SQIVND (reference sequence). V was clipped by 1 base and J by 5 bases, with 13 bases between them. The part of the CDR3 DNA that was read is TGTGCCAGTAGTATAGGGGCATGGACACAAGATACG. Translating it yields CASSIGAWTQDT. Given in full, the CDR3 is CASSIGAWTQDTQYF.

Details on this clone: The observed sequence ends 3 residues before the CDR3 terminus, with the missing tail filled in from the germline J gene. The genes are TRBV10-3 and TRBJ1-2, with 7 bases fitting TRBD1. The germline V gene has CDR1 ENHRY and CDR2 SYGVKD. The CDR3 loop spans 17 amino acids. The ends lost 7 bases at V and 3 bases at J; junction bases unmatched: 17. The CDR3 sequence: CAIMRTGGGGAYYGYTF. CDR3 DNA (partial): TGTGCCATCATGCGGACTGGTGGAGGGGGCGCTTACTATGGC.

Turning to this clone: The read ends 3 residues early relative to the CDR3; the germline J gene fills the gap. This chain uses TRBV6-4 with TRBJ1-2, with D tentatively TRBD1 (5 bases). The CDR3 length is 18 residues. Germline CDR1 and CDR2: MRHNA and SNTAGT. The V end lost 6 bases, the J end lost 0 bases, and 23 bases lay between the germline ends. The CDR3 DNA, read in part, is TGTGCCAGCAGGGACCGTGGAGGGGTGTTAGACGCTAACTATGGC. Translated: CASRDRGGVLDANYG. The full CDR3 protein reads CASRDRGGVLDANYGYTF.